The 10 T cell receptor beta chains below were found in one sample sequenced in a study of glioma-infiltrating T cells after dendritic cell vaccination. Profiling relied on immunoSEQ multiplex PCR, and the TCRdb table lists in-frame clones only, not all of them. The table has about 73,000 clones, roughly four fifths seen once; the top ten hold around 2.3%. This specimen consisted of blood, obtained before dendritic cell vaccination. The receptors come from a human donor with glioblastoma.

The V gene is TRBV9, the J gene TRBJ1-2; 9 bases are a match to TRBD1. V dropped 0 bases and J dropped 6; count of bases not matched to a gene: 3. Per germline, CDR1 SGDLS and CDR2 YYNGEE. The CDR3 has 14 amino acids. CDR3 sequence (DNA): TGTGCCAGCAGCGTAGAGGGACAGGGAAATGGCTACACCTTC. Protein: CASSVEGQGNGYTF.

J is TRBJ1-4 and V is TRBV18, with D maybe TRBD1 (6 bases). Germline CDR1 and CDR2: KGHSH and LQKENI. Trimming stripped 4 bases from V and 6 bases from J, with 15 bases between. The length of the CDR3 is 15 residues. CDR3 DNA sequence: TGTGCCAGCTCACTCAAGGGGGGGTCGGATGAAAAACTGTTTTTT. Translating it yields CASSLKGGSDEKLFF.

The CDR3 is CASSPSGTSGVHTQYF. For the CDR3, the DNA is TGTGCCAGCAGCCCATCCGGGACTAGCGGAGTCCATACGCAGTATTTT. The chain links TRBV27 to TRBJ2-3; TRBD2 matches 11 bases. Germline assignment: CDR1 MNHEY and CDR2 SMNVEV (reference sequence). This CDR3 has 16 residues. The trim removed 6 bases at V and 7 bases at J, leaving 12 bases unmatched.

The chain has TRBV11-2 and TRBJ2-7; 8 nucleotides match TRBD2. The V gene's germline CDR1 is SGHAT and CDR2 FQNNGV. The CDR3 is 15 residues long. J lost 4 bases, V lost 5 bases, and 10 bases had no gene match. The CDR3 DNA reads as TGTGCCAGCAGCGGCCCGGGGGGGCCTAGTTACGAGCAGTACTTC. Translated, it gives CASSGPGGPSYEQYF.

CDR3 residues: CASRGQGRETQYF. In nucleotides, the CDR3 is TGTGCCAGTAGAGGACAGGGGAGAGAGACCCAGTACTTC. The chain employs TRBV19 and TRBJ2-5, with 9 bases lining up with TRBD1. Trimming removed 6 bases from V and 4 bases from J; junction bases left unmatched: 3. The CDR3 runs to 13 residues. Germline V gene sequence: CDR1 LNHDA, CDR2 SQIVND (reference sequence).

V is TRBV19 and J is TRBJ2-7; D call uncertain. V lost 6 bases, J lost 6 bases, and 9 bases lay in between. The CDR3 runs 11 residues. Germline CDR1 reads LNHDA; CDR2 reads SQIVND (reference sequence). The CDR3 loop reads CASSLGVEQYF. DNA of the CDR3: TGTGCCAGTAGCCTGGGCGTCGAGCAGTACTTC.

This clone was observed once. The chain has TRBV29-1 and TRBJ2-7; 7 nucleotides match TRBD1. V was pared by 6 bases and J by 2 bases, with 1 base of the junction left unmatched. Germline loops: CDR1 SQVTM, CDR2 ANQGSEA. The CDR3 contains 11 residues. CDR3 coding DNA: TGCAGCGTGGGGACAGCCTACGAGCAGTACTTC. This codes for CSVGTAYEQYF.

The chain employs TRBV6-5 and TRBJ1-5; unclear D gene. Germline lookup yields CDR1 MNHEY and CDR2 SVGAGI. The CDR3 runs 15 residues. Trimming removed 8 bases at V and 0 bases at J, with 14 bases between. The CDR3 region is CASQMEDYSNQPQHF. The CDR3, as DNA: TGTGCCAGCCAAATGGAGGACTATAGCAATCAGCCCCAGCATTTT.

This chain links TRBV18 with TRBJ1-2; D unclear. From germline, CDR1 is KGHSH and CDR2 LQKENI. V was shortened by 3 bases and J by 5 bases, with 13 bases between the two germline ends. The CDR3 totals 14 residues. The CDR3, as DNA: TGTGCCAGCTCACCTTCTAGCCGAAGTTATGGCTACACCTTC. The encoded protein is CASSPSSRSYGYTF.

The J gene is TRBJ2-1, the V gene TRBV6-1; 10 positions match TRBD2. The CDR3 is made up of 16 amino acids. The ends lost 2 bases at V and 7 bases at J; junction bases unmatched: 8. Looked up from germline, CDR1 is MNHNS and CDR2 is SASEGT. Written as DNA, the CDR3 is TGTGCCAGCAGTGAAAATCTAGCGGGAGTAAGAAATGAGCAGTTCTTC. It specifies CASSENLAGVRNEQFF.